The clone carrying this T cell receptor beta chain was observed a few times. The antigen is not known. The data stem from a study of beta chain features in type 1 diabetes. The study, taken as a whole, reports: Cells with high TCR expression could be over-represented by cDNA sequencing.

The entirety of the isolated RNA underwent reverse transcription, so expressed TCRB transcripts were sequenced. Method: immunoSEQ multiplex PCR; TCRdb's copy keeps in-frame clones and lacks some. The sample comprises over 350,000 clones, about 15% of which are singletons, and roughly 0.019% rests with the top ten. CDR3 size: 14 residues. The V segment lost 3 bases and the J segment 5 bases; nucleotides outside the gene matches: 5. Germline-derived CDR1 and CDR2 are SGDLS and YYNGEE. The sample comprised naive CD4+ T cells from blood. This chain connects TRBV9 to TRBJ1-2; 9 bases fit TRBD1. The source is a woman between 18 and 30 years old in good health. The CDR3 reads CASSDEGQGYGYTF. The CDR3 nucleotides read TGTGCCAGCAGCGACGAGGGACAGGGATATGGCTACACCTTC.